Each of the 24 T cell receptor beta chains below was sequenced from the same sample in a study of shared clonotypes between healthy human individuals. Generated by immunoSEQ multiplex PCR, the TCRdb table keeps only in-frame clones and is missing some. The sample shows about 980,000 clones, 70% to 85% of them seen only once. The material sequenced was memory CD4+ T cells sorted from blood. Stated subset: CD45RA-negative fraction. Source of these receptors: a man younger than 35 in good health.

This chain joins TRBV29-1 and TRBJ1-4; no clear D gene. CDR1 is SQVTM, CDR2 ANQGSEA, per germline. CDR3 size: 12 residues. With 6 bases removed from V and 0 bases from J, the gap between germline ends came to 5 bases. For the CDR3, the DNA is TGCAGCGTGTTCACAACTAATGAAAAACTGTTTTTT. Translated: CSVFTTNEKLFF.

The chain has TRBV5-4 and TRBJ2-2, with a possible D match to TRBD1 (7 bases). This CDR3 spans 16 amino acids. Germline V gene sequence: CDR1 SGHNT, CDR2 YYREEE (reference sequence). V gave up 4 bases and J gave up 5 bases, with 18 bases separating them. The chain's CDR3 is CASSRDRDLGTGELFF. The CDR3 DNA reads TGTGCCAGCAGCCGTGACAGGGACTTGGGTACCGGGGAGCTGTTTTTT.

The J gene is TRBJ2-5, the V gene TRBV7-8; D gene ambiguous. The ends were cut back, 0 bases at V and 6 bases at J, with 20 bases in the middle. Per germline, CDR1 SGHVS and CDR2 FQNEAQ. The CDR3 spans 17 residues. In nucleotides, the CDR3 is TGTGCCAGCAGCTTAGCGCCCATGATGAAATCCGTACAGACCCAGTACTTC. It codes for CASSLAPMMKSVQTQYF.

The rearrangement uses TRBV5-1 and TRBJ2-7, with 12 bases identical to TRBD1. The CDR3 has 16 amino acids. Germline V CDR1 and CDR2: SGHRS, YFSETQ. V lost 4 bases to trimming and J lost 6 bases; unmatched junction nucleotides: 11. The CDR3 region has the DNA TGCGCCAGCAGCGGGACCCGGGACAGGGGGCGTTCCGAGCAGTACTTC. Translation: CASSGTRDRGRSEQYF.

The chain is built from TRBV5-6 and TRBJ2-7; TRBD1 matches 7 bases. This CDR3 spans 15 amino acids. Germline CDR1 SGHDT, CDR2 YYEEEE. Trimming at V came to 4 bases and at J to 1 base, leaving 8 bases not matched to a gene. For the CDR3, the DNA is TGTGCCAGCAGCAAGGGACAGCTAACTTCCTACGAGCAGTACTTC. Translating gives CASSKGQLTSYEQYF.

The rearrangement uses TRBV10-2 and TRBJ1-2; 8 nucleotides agree with TRBD1. The junction had 11 bases not matched to a gene; V was cut back by 0 bases and J by 8 bases. The CDR3 spans 16 residues. Germline V gene lookup returns CDR1 WSHSY and CDR2 SAAADI. The CDR3 DNA is TGCGCCAGCAGTGAGTCGAGTGGCAGGGGGCTAATGGGCTACACCTTC. This translates into CASSESSGRGLMGYTF.

The chain couples TRBV9 to TRBJ1-4, with a weak D call TRBD1 (5 bases). Germline CDR1 reads SGDLS; CDR2 reads YYNGEE. This CDR3 spans 15 amino acids. V was cut by 4 bases and J by 8 bases, with 18 bases left in between. The CDR3 sequence is CASSRMGGVEEKLFF. The CDR3 nucleotides are TGTGCCAGCAGCCGAATGGGAGGGGTAGAGGAAAAACTGTTTTTT.

As for this clone: The same CDR3 is also encoded by other DNA sequences in this sample. The chain joins TRBV5-1 to TRBJ2-5; D is perhaps TRBD1 (5 bases). The CDR3 contains 14 residues. Trimming pared 0 bases from V and 4 bases from J, leaving 10 bases between. Per germline, CDR1 SGHRS and CDR2 YFSETQ. Written as DNA, the CDR3 is TGCGCCAGCAGCTTGGACAGTAGGGGAGAGACCCAGTACTTC. Amino acid sequence: CASSLDSRGETQYF.

The rearrangement uses TRBV5-1 and TRBJ2-5; perhaps TRBD2 as D (6 bases). The germline CDR1 and CDR2 sequences are SGHRS and YFSETQ. The CDR3 length is 16 residues. Trimming pared 0 bases from V and 5 bases from J, leaving 17 bases between. As DNA, the CDR3 is TGCGCCAGCAGCTTGGAATGGGCGGGAACGACTGAGACCCAGTACTTC. It translates to CASSLEWAGTTETQYF.

This clone was detected ten times or more. The gene calls are TRBV7-6 and TRBJ2-1; the D gene is possibly TRBD2 (6 bases). Trimming removed 1 base at V and 0 bases at J, with 10 bases between. There are 16 residues in the CDR3. From germline, CDR1 is SGHVS and CDR2 FNYEAQ. CDR3 region: CASSLVGGSSYNEQFF. CDR3 coding DNA: TGTGCCAGCAGCTTAGTCGGGGGTAGCTCCTACAATGAGCAGTTCTTC.

The chain recombines TRBV11-2 with TRBJ2-5; D may correspond to TRBD1 or TRBD2 (6 bases each). The CDR3 spans 14 residues. Trimming shortened V by 6 bases and J by 5 bases, and 16 bases separated the two germline ends. Per the germline V gene, CDR1 is SGHAT and CDR2 is FQNNGV. DNA for the CDR3: TGTGCCAGCAGTCCTCAGGGGAGGCATGAGACCCAGTACTTC. It codes for CASSPQGRHETQYF.

V usage is TRBV2 and J usage is TRBJ2-5; 12 nucleotides agree with TRBD2. V dropped 0 bases and J dropped 5; count of bases not matched to a gene: 4. Per germline, CDR1 SNHLY and CDR2 FYNNEI. The CDR3 consists of 16 residues. The CDR3 loop is CASSEATSGGGETQYF. CDR3 DNA: TGTGCCAGCAGTGAAGCGACTAGCGGGGGAGGCGAGACCCAGTACTTC.

The gene calls are TRBV28 and TRBJ1-1; tentative D call: TRBD1 (6 bases). CDR3 size: 15 residues. Germline assignment: CDR1 MDHEN and CDR2 SYDVKM. The V end was cut by 1 base, the J end by 6 bases, with 15 bases between. The CDR3 sequence is CASSLLQGLVAEAFF. CDR3 nucleotides: TGTGCCAGCAGTTTATTACAGGGCTTGGTTGCTGAAGCTTTCTTT. The full variable domain, its missing parts supplied by reference TRBV28 and TRBJ1-1, is DVKVTQSSRYLVKRTGEKVFLECVQDMDHENMFWYRQDPGLGLRLIYFSYDVKMKEKGDIPEGYSVSREKKERFSLILESASTNQTSMYLCASSLLQGLVAEAFFGQGTRLTVV.

The chain uses TRBV5-4 and TRBJ2-3; D may be TRBD2 (6 bases). The V gene lost 2 bases and the J gene lost 2 bases, with 9 bases spanning the gap. Germline V CDR1 and CDR2: SGHNT, YYREEE (reference sequence). This CDR3 region has 14 residues. The DNA of the CDR3 is TGTGCCAGCAGCTTCCAGCGGGTCACAGATACGCAGTATTTT. The encoded protein is CASSFQRVTDTQYF. The full variable domain, with the rest looked up from reference TRBV5-4 and TRBJ2-3, is ETGVTQSPTHLIKTRGQQVTLRCSSQSGHNTVSWYQQALGQGPQFIFQYYREEENGRGNFPPRFSGLQFPNYSSELNVNALELDDSALYLCASSFQRVTDTQYFGPGTRLTVL.

Concerning this clone: This may come from a read error, since a much larger clone is one base off. This same CDR3 is encoded by further DNA sequences in the sample. This chain links TRBV5-1 with TRBJ2-7; no firm D call. V was cut by 0 bases and J by 3 bases, with 7 bases left in between. The CDR3 consists of 13 residues. CDR1 and CDR2 from the germline V gene are SGHRS and YFSETQ. Written as DNA, the CDR3 is TGCGCCAGCAGCTTGGGACGGAACTACGAGCAGTACTTC. It yields the protein CASSLGRNYEQYF.

The V and J genes are TRBV5-4 and TRBJ2-1; 13 nucleotides match TRBD2. CDR1 and CDR2 from the germline V gene are SGHNT and YYREEE (reference sequence). CDR3 length: 17 residues. Trimming removed 3 bases from V and 8 bases from J; junction bases left unmatched: 11. The CDR3 DNA sequence: TGTGCCAGCAGCTCGGGACTAGCGGGACGGGGGGCCTATGAGCAGTTCTTC. Translation: CASSSGLAGRGAYEQFF.

V is TRBV6-4 and J is TRBJ2-7; the D gene is possibly TRBD2 (6 bases). This CDR3 region has 13 residues. Per germline, CDR1 MRHNA and CDR2 SNTAGT. The V end lost 0 bases, the J end lost 7 bases, and 10 bases lay between the germline ends. The CDR3 DNA reads TGTGCCAGCAGTGACTCGCAAGGGAGGGAGCAGTACTTC. Residues: CASSDSQGREQYF.

V gene TRBV6-1 combines with J gene TRBJ1-5; no clear D. The germline gives CDR1 MNHNS, CDR2 SASEGT. The CDR3 is made up of 13 amino acids. The germline V and J ends were trimmed by 5 bases and 4 bases, with 9 bases remaining between them. CDR3 sequence: CASSQDLNQPQHF. CDR3 nucleotides: TGTGCCAGCAGTCAGGATCTTAATCAGCCCCAGCATTTT.

V gene TRBV6-5 combines with J gene TRBJ2-1; TRBD2 aligns across 7 bases. The CDR3 sequence is 14 residues long. Germline CDR1 reads MNHEY; CDR2 reads SVGAGI. J lost 4 bases, V lost 7 bases, and 7 bases had no gene match. This chain's CDR3 is CASTEAGRYNEQFF. In nucleotides, the CDR3 is TGTGCCAGCACAGAAGCGGGACGGTACAATGAGCAGTTCTTC.

This chain connects TRBV5-4 to TRBJ1-1; no reliable D call. CDR1 is SGHNT, CDR2 YYREEE, per germline (reference sequence). The CDR3 consists of 14 residues. The V end was cut by 4 bases, the J end by 4 bases, with 14 bases between. CDR3 loop: CASSRSTGSTEAFF. In DNA, the CDR3 is TGTGCCAGCAGCAGATCGACCGGGAGCACTGAAGCTTTCTTT. Looking up the rest from reference TRBV5-4 and TRBJ1-1 gives the full variable domain: ETGVTQSPTHLIKTRGQQVTLRCSSQSGHNTVSWYQQALGQGPQFIFQYYREEENGRGNFPPRFSGLQFPNYSSELNVNALELDDSALYLCASSRSTGSTEAFFGQGTRLTVV.

The J gene is TRBJ1-1, the V gene TRBV2, with TRBD1 matching 8 bases. The CDR3 totals 16 residues. Trimming removed 5 bases from V and 3 bases from J; junction bases left unmatched: 11. Germline values: CDR1 SNHLY, CDR2 FYNNEI. CDR3 bases: TGTGCCAGCAGTTCCGACAGGGGATTATTGTACACTGAAGCTTTCTTT. The encoded protein is CASSSDRGLLYTEAFF.

The chain links TRBV11-1 to TRBJ2-7; D gene uncertain. The V gene's germline CDR1 is SGHAT and CDR2 FQDESV (reference sequence). The CDR3 contains 15 residues. Deletions cut 2 bases from V and 4 bases from J, with 15 bases between. CDR3 residues: CASSLTRFSAYEQYF. The CDR3 nucleotides read TGTGCCAGCAGCTTAACCAGGTTCTCGGCTTACGAGCAGTACTTC. The variable domain in full, completed from reference TRBV11-1 and TRBJ2-7, reads EAEVAQSPRYKITEKSQAVAFWCDPISGHATLYWYRQILGQGPELLVQFQDESVVDDSQLPKDRFSAERLKGVDSTLKIQPAELGDSAMYLCASSLTRFSAYEQYFGPGTRLTVT.

The chain joins TRBV5-1 to TRBJ2-5; no clear D gene. Germline lookup yields CDR1 SGHRS and CDR2 YFSETQ. The CDR3 loop spans 14 amino acids. Trimming stripped 0 bases from V and 5 bases from J, with 11 bases between. DNA of the CDR3: TGCGCCAGCAGCTTGGGATGGGCTACGGAGACCCAGTACTTC. This encodes CASSLGWATETQYF.

The chain employs TRBV7-3 and TRBJ2-1, with a tentative D call TRBD2 (5 bases). Germline V gene lookup returns CDR1 SGHTA and CDR2 FQGTGA. The CDR3 spans 15 residues. Trimming shortened V by 5 bases and J by 4 bases, and 15 bases separated the two germline ends. DNA for the CDR3: TGTGCCAGCAGCCCGGACCCGGGAAAATACAATGAGCAGTTCTTC. Translation gives CASSPDPGKYNEQFF.